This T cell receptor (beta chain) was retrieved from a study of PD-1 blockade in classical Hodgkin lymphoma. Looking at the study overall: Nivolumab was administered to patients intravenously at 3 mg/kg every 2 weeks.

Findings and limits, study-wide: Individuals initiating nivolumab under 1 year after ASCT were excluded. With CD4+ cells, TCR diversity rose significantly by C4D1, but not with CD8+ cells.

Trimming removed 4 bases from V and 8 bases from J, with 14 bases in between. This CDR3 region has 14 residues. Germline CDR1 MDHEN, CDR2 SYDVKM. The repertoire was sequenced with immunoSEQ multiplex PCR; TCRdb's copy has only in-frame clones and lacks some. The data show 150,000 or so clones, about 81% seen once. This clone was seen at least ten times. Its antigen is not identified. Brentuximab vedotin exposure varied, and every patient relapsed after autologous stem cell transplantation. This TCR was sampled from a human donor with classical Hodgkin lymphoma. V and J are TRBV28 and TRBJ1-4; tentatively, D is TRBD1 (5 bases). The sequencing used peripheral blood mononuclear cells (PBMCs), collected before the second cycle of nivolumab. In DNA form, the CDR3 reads TGTGCCAGCAGTTGGGGGAGCCAAGGGGAAAAACTGTTTTTT. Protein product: CASSWGSQGEKLFF.